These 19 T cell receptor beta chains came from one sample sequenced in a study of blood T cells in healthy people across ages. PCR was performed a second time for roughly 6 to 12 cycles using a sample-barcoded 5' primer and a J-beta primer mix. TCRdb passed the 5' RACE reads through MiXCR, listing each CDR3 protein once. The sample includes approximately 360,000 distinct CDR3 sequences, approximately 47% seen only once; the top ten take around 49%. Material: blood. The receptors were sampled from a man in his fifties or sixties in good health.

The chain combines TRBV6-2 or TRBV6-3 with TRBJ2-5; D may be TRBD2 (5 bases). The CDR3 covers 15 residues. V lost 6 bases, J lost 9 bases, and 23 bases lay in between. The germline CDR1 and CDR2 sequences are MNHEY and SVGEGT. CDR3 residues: CASSQLVRQEVAQYF. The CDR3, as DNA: TGTGCCAGCAGCCAACTCGTTAGGCAGGAGGTGGCCCAGTACTTC.

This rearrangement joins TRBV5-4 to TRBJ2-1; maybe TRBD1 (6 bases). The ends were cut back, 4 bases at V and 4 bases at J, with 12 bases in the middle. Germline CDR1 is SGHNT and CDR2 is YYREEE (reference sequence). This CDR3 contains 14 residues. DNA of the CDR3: TGTGCCAGCAGCCCCGGGACACAATACAATGAGCAGTTCTTC. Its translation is CASSPGTQYNEQFF.

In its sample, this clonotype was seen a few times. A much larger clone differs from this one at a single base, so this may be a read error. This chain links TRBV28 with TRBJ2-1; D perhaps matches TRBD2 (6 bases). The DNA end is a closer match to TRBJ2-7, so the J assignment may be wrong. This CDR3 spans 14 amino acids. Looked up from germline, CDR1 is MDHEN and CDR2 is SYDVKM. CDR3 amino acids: CASGRDSSYNEQYF. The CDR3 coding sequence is TGTGCCAGCGGCCGGGACTCCTCCTACAATGAGCAGTACTTC.

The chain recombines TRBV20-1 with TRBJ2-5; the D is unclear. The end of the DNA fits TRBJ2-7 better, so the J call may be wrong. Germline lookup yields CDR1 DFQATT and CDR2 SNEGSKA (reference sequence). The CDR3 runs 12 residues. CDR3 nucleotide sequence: TGCAGTGCTAGGGTCGGTGTTTACGAGCAGTACTTC. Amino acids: CSARVGVYEQYF.

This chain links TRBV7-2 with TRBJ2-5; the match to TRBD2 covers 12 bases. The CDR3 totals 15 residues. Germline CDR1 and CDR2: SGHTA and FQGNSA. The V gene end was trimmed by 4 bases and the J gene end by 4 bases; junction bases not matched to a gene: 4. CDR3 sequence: CASSWRGLAGETQYF. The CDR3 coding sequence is TGTGCCAGCAGCTGGCGGGGACTAGCGGGAGAGACCCAGTACTTC.

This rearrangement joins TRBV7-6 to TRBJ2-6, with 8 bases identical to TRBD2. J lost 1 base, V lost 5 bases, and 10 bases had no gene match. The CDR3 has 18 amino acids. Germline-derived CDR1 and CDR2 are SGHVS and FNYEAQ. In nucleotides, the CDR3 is TGTGCCAGCAGCCCCGGGAGGGGTGCGTGGTCTGGGGCCAACGTCCTGACTTTC. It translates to CASSPGRGAWSGANVLTF.

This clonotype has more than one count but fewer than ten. The CDR3 DNA follows: TGCGCCAGCAGCTTGGGACCCCCGGGAGATACGCAGTATTTT. The encoded protein is CASSLGPPGDTQYF. This chain connects TRBV4-1 to TRBJ2-3; the D gene could be TRBD1 or TRBD2 (5 bases each). Per the germline V gene, CDR1 is MGHRA and CDR2 is YSYEKL. There are 14 residues in the CDR3. V gave up 5 bases and J gave up 5 bases, with 14 bases separating them.

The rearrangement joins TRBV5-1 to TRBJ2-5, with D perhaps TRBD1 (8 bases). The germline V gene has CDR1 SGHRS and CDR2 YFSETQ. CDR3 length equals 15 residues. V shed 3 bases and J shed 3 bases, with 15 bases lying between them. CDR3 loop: CASSSRTGREETQYF. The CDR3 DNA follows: TGCGCCAGCAGCTCCCGGACAGGGAGGGAAGAGACCCAGTACTTC.

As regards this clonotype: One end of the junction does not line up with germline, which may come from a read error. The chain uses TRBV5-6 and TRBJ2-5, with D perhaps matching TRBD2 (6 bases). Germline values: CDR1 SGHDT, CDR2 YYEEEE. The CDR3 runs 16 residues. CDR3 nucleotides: TGTGCCAGCAGCCCCTGGAGGGGTGGGGGTCTGGAGACCCGGTACTTC. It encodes CASSPWRGGGLETRYF.

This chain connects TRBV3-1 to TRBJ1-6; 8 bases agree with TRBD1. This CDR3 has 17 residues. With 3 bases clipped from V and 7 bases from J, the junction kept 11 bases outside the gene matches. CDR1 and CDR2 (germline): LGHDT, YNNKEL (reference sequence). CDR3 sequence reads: CASSHRQTGGLNSPLHF. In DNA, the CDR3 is TGTGCCAGCAGCCACAGACAAACAGGGGGTCTCAATTCACCCCTCCACTTT.

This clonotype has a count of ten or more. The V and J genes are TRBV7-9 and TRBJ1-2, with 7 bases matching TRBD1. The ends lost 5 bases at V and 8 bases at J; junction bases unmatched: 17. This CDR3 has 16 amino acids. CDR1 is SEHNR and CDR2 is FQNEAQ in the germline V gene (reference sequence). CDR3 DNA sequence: TGTGCCAGCAGCCAAAACCCCCTCGACAGGGTACAGGGCTACACCTTC. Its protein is CASSQNPLDRVQGYTF.

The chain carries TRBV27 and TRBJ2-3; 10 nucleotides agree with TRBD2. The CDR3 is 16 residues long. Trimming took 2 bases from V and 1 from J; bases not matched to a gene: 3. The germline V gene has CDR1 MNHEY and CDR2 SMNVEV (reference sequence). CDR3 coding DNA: TGTGCCAGCAGTTTACTAGCGGGAGAGGGCACAGATACGCAGTATTTT. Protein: CASSLLAGEGTDTQYF.

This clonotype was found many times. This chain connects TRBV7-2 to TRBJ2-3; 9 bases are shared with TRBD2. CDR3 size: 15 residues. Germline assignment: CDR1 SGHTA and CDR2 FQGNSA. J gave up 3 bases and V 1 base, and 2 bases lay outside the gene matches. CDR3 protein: CASSLGSGRTDTQYF. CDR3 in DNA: TGTGCCAGCAGCTTAGGGAGCGGGAGGACAGATACGCAGTATTTT.

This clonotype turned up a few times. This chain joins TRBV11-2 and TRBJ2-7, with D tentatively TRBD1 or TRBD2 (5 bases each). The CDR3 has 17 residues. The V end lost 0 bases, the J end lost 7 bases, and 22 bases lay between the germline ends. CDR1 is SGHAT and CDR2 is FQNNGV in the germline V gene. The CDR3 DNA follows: TGTGCCAGCAGCTTAGAGGGACCGGGACCCCTGTCGGTGGAGCAGTACTTC. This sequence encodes CASSLEGPGPLSVEQYF.

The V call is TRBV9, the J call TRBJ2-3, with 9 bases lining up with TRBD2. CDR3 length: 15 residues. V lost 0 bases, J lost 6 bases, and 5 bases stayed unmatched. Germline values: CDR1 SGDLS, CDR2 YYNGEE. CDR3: CASSVVAGAMDTQYF. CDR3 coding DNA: TGTGCCAGCAGCGTAGTAGCGGGAGCCATGGATACGCAGTATTTT.

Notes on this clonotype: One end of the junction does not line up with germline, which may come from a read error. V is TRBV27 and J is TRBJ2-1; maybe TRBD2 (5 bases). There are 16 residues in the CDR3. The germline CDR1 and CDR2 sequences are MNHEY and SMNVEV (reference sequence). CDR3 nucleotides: TGTGCCAGCAGTTTTTATTTCGTTGCTAGCTACGATGAGCAGTTCTTC. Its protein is CASSFYFVASYDEQFF.

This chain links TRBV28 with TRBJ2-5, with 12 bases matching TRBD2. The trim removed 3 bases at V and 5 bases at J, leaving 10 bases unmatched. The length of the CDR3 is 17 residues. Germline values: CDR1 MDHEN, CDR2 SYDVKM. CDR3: CASSLSLAGGPLETQYF. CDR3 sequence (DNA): TGTGCCAGCAGTTTGTCCCTAGCGGGAGGGCCTTTGGAGACCCAGTACTTC.

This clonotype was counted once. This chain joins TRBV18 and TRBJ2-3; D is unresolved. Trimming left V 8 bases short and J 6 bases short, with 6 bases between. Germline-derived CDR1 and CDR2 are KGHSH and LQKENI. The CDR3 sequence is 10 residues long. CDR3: CASPPDTQYF. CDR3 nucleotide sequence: TGTGCCAGCCCGCCCGATACGCAGTATTTT.

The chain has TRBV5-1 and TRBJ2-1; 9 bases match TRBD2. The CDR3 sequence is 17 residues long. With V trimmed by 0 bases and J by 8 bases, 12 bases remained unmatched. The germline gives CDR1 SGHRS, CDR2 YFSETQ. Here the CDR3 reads CASSLATAGGLRDEQFF. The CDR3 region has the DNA TGCGCCAGCAGCTTGGCAACAGCGGGGGGCCTTAGGGATGAGCAGTTCTTC.